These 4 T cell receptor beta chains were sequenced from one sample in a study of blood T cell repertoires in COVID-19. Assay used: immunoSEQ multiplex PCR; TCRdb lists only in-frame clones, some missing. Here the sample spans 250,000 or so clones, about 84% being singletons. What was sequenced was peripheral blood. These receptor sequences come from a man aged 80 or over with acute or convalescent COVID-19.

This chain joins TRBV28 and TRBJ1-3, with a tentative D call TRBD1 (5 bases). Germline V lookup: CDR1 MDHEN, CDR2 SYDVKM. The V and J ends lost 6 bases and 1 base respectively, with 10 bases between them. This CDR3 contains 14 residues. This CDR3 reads CASRGPVSGNTIYF. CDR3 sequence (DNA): TGTGCCAGCAGGGGGCCCGTGTCTGGAAACACCATATATTTT.

The CDR3 loop is CASSPRGGYGYTF. The DNA for the CDR3 is TGTGCCAGCAGCCCCCGGGGAGGTTATGGCTACACCTTC. The chain combines TRBV5-5 with TRBJ1-2; D is unclear. Germline CDR1 is SGHKS and CDR2 is YYEKEE (reference sequence). V lost 4 bases and J lost 5, with 12 bases in between. The CDR3 spans 13 residues. Based on the CDR3 plus reference TRBV5-5 and TRBJ1-2, the full variable domain is DAGVTQSPTHLIKTRGQQVTLRCSPISGHKSVSWYQQVLGQGPQFIFQYYEKEERGRGNFPDRFSARQFPNYSSELNVNALLLGDSALYLCASSPRGGYGYTFGSGTRLTVV.

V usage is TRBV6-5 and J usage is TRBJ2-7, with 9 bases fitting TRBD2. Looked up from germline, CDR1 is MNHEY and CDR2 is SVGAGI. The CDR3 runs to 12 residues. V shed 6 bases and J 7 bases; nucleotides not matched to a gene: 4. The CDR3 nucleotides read TGTGCCAGCAGCTTAGCGGGAGTTGAGCAGTACTTC. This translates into CASSLAGVEQYF.

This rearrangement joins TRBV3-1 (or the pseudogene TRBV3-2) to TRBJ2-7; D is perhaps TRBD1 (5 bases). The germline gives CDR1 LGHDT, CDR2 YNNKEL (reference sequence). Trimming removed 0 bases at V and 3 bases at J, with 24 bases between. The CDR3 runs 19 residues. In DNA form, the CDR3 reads TGTGCCAGCAGCCAAGATACCATTTACGACAGTCCGTTTAGCTACGAGCAGTACTTC. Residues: CASSQDTIYDSPFSYEQYF.